The 28 T cell receptor beta chains in this list originate from one sample, sequenced in a study of molecular identifiers for immune sequencing clone quantification. TCRdb called the PCR reads again in MiXCR, with one record for every CDR3 protein. Counted here are some 100,000 distinct CDR3 sequences, under 20% occurring once; the ten biggest clones make up about 0.85%. Input material: naive CD8+ T cells from blood, with Jurkat cell RNA spiked in. Subset in this sample: FACS-sorted CD8+CD4-CCR7+CD45RA+ naive T cells. These receptors all stem from a human donor in good health. Some libraries in this study had Jurkat cell RNA spiked in.

This clonotype has ten or more counts. J is TRBJ2-5 and V is TRBV7-9; 13 bases match TRBD2. J gave up 3 bases and V 7 bases, and 11 bases lay outside the gene matches. Germline assignment: CDR1 SEHNR and CDR2 FQNEAQ (reference sequence). The CDR3 spans 17 residues. The CDR3 loop reads CASIVGDGLAGEETQYF. The CDR3 coding sequence is TGTGCCAGCATAGTAGGTGACGGACTAGCGGGGGAAGAGACCCAGTACTTC.

Comments on this clonotype: Possible read error: a much larger clone is one base away. The V call is TRBV11-2, the J call TRBJ2-7; the D is unclear. The CDR3 covers 13 residues. Germline CDR1 reads SGHAT; CDR2 reads FQNNGV. The CDR3: CAGSLEDGYEQYF. The CDR3 DNA is TGTGCCGGCAGCTTAGAAGACGGGTACGAGCAGTACTTC.

Many counts were recorded for this clonotype. The chain is built from TRBV4-2 and TRBJ2-7, with 14 bases aligning to TRBD2. Germline V CDR1 and CDR2: LGHNA, YNFKEQ. Unmatched junction bases numbered 4, after V lost 3 bases and J lost 6 bases. The CDR3 has 15 residues. CDR3 bases: TGTGCCAGCAGCCAGACTAGCGGGAGGGATCGCGAGCAGTACTTC. Protein product: CASSQTSGRDREQYF.

In the case of this clonotype: A read error may explain this, as a much larger clone is one base away. The chain is built from TRBV28 and TRBJ2-7; D is undetermined. This CDR3 is built from 11 residues. Germline CDR1 MDHEN, CDR2 SYDVKM. CDR3 bases: TGTGCCAGCAGCGCAGGAGACGAGCAGTGCTTC. This gives the protein CASSAGDEQCF.

This clonotype was observed many times. The chain links TRBV5-1 to TRBJ2-2, with no clear D. CDR1 and CDR2 from the germline V gene are SGHRS and YFSETQ. Between the trimmed V and J ends, which lost 4 bases and 3 bases, there was a span of 7 bases. The CDR3 has 13 residues. The CDR3 DNA follows: TGCGCCAGCAGCCCCAGCTACACCGGGGAGCTGTTTTTT. This encodes CASSPSYTGELFF.

This clonotype was observed many times. The chain couples TRBV24-1 to TRBJ1-5, with D perhaps matching TRBD1 (5 bases). The V and J ends lost 7 bases and 1 base respectively, with 10 bases between them. CDR1 is KGHDR and CDR2 is SFDVKD in the germline V gene. This CDR3 comprises 14 residues. For the CDR3, the DNA is TGTGCCACCAGCCGGGACGCAAGCAATCAGCCCCAGCATTTT. This encodes CATSRDASNQPQHF.

To note about this clonotype: A much larger clone differs from this one at a single base, so this may be a read error. J is TRBJ2-3 and V is TRBV13, with D possibly TRBD2 on 6 matching bases. This CDR3 spans 16 amino acids. Germline V gene data show CDR1 as PRHDT and CDR2 as FYEKMQ (reference sequence). Here the CDR3 DNA reads TGTGTCAGCAGCTTACTCCAGAGGAGGGTCACAGATACGCAGTATTTT. It specifies CVSSLLQRRVTDTQYF.

The sample holds many counts of this clonotype. The chain has TRBV11-2 and TRBJ2-3, with 8 bases identical to TRBD2. After removal of 1 base from V and 2 bases from J, the junction contained 8 bases not matched to a gene. The length of the CDR3 is 17 residues. Looked up from germline, CDR1 is SGHAT and CDR2 is FQNNGV. CDR3 bases: TGTGCCAGCAGCTTAGGCCTCGGGGGGGCCCTCACAGATACGCAGTATTTT. This encodes CASSLGLGGALTDTQYF. Combining the CDR3 with reference TRBV11-2 and TRBJ2-3 gives the whole variable domain EAGVAQSPRYKIIEKRQSVAFWCNPISGHATLYWYQQILGQGPKLLIQFQNNGVVDDSQLPKDRFSAERLKGVDSTLKIQPAKLEDSAVYLCASSLGLGGALTDTQYFGPGTRLTVL.

This clonotype was counted ten times or more. The chain combines TRBV5-6 with TRBJ1-5; 8 bases fit TRBD1. This CDR3 spans 14 amino acids. V gave up 4 bases and J gave up 6 bases; unmatched junction bases: 6. Germline V CDR1 and CDR2: SGHDT, YYEEEE. The CDR3 loop is CASSPGGRGQPQHF. DNA for the CDR3: TGTGCCAGCAGCCCAGGGGGCCGGGGTCAGCCCCAGCATTTT.

This clonotype was recorded many times. This chain joins TRBV7-6 and TRBJ2-1, with 13 nucleotides matching TRBD2. The CDR3 has 16 residues. After removal of 4 bases from V and 9 bases from J, the junction contained 9 bases not matched to a gene. Germline CDR1 and CDR2: SGHVS and FNYEAQ. Here the CDR3 reads CASSSGLAGAVGEQFF. The CDR3 nucleotides are TGTGCCAGCAGCTCAGGACTAGCGGGGGCCGTGGGTGAGCAGTTCTTC.

This clonotype has ten or more counts. The rearrangement uses TRBV14 and TRBJ2-2; the D is unclear. V lost 2 bases to trimming and J lost 6 bases, with 4 bases between them. Germline V CDR1 and CDR2: SGHDN, FVKESK. The CDR3 is 12 residues long. The CDR3 sequence is CASSQPSGELFF. CDR3 bases: TGTGCCAGCAGCCAACCTTCCGGGGAGCTGTTTTTT.

The table lists this clonotype with many counts. This chain connects TRBV29-1 to TRBJ2-3; D not resolved. Germline CDR1 SQVTM, CDR2 ANQGSEA. V dropped 3 bases and J dropped 5 bases, with 3 bases sitting between them. This CDR3 contains 10 residues. DNA for the CDR3: TGCAGCGTTGAGGAAGATACGCAGTATTTT. This translates into CSVEEDTQYF.

For this clonotype: The junction differs from germline at one of its ends, possibly a read error. CDR3 protein: CAGSYSPVAGGPDTQYF. The CDR3 nucleotides are TGTGCCGGCAGTTACTCCCCCGTTGCGGGGGGGCCTGATACGCAGTATTTT. This chain links TRBV6-6 with TRBJ2-3; 9 bases line up with TRBD2. CDR1 is MNHNY and CDR2 is SVGAGI in the germline V gene (reference sequence). CDR3 length equals 17 residues.

This clonotype was detected ten times or more. The CDR3 region is CASFAGDRNSEQFF. The CDR3 DNA is TGTGCCAGCTTCGCCGGAGACAGGAACAGTGAGCAGTTCTTC. The chain links TRBV2 to TRBJ2-1, with a tentative D call TRBD1 (6 bases). The germline V and J ends were trimmed by 8 bases and 9 bases, with 20 bases remaining between them. This CDR3 region has 14 residues. Per germline, CDR1 SNHLY and CDR2 FYNNEI.

This clonotype has at least ten counts. This chain uses TRBV27 with TRBJ1-5; TRBD1 matches 7 bases. The germline V gene encodes CDR1 MNHEY and CDR2 SMNVEV (reference sequence). V lost 6 bases and J lost 2; bases outside the gene matches: 7. This CDR3 has 15 residues. Written as DNA, the CDR3 is TGTGCCAGCAGAAGACAGGGTGTGGGCAATCAGCCCCAGCATTTT. Amino acids: CASRRQGVGNQPQHF.

This clonotype was recorded many times. This chain links TRBV28 with TRBJ2-5; D unresolved. There are 18 residues in the CDR3. Germline CDR1 reads MDHEN; CDR2 reads SYDVKM. Trimming removed 1 base at V and 2 bases at J, with 20 bases between. This chain's CDR3 is CASSLYFSPNKSQETQYF. DNA for the CDR3: TGTGCCAGCAGTTTATATTTCAGTCCAAACAAAAGTCAAGAGACCCAGTACTTC.

This clonotype was seen ten or more times. The chain combines TRBV30 with TRBJ2-7, with unresolved D. The CDR3 consists of 12 residues. Germline CDR1 reads GTSNPN; CDR2 reads SVGIG (reference sequence). The V end was cut by 0 bases, the J end by 0 bases, with 3 bases between. CDR3 region: CAWSVSSYEQYF. The CDR3 nucleotides read TGTGCCTGGAGTGTAAGCTCCTACGAGCAGTACTTC.

This clonotype has ten or more counts. V is TRBV12-3 or TRBV12-4 and J is TRBJ2-3, with TRBD2 matching over 11 bases. V shed 6 bases, J shed 2 bases, and the junction held 4 bases outside the gene matches. The CDR3 has 15 amino acids. CDR3 region: CASSTSGGYTDTQYF. CDR3 coding DNA: TGTGCCAGCAGCACTAGCGGGGGATACACAGATACGCAGTATTTT.

This rearrangement joins TRBV28 to TRBJ2-7, with 9 bases fitting TRBD2. J gave up 5 bases and V 4 bases, and 6 bases lay outside the gene matches. The germline CDR1 and CDR2 sequences are MDHEN and SYDVKM. This CDR3 comprises 14 residues. Here the CDR3 reads CASSSPRTSDEQYF. The CDR3 DNA sequence: TGTGCCAGCAGTTCCCCAAGGACTAGCGACGAGCAGTACTTC.

This clonotype was counted a single time. Relative to the germline gene, one junction end is altered; a read error may explain this. The chain employs TRBV12-3 or TRBV12-4 and TRBJ1-1, with D possibly matching TRBD1 (6 bases). This CDR3 has 12 residues. This CDR3 is CASTDGGTAAFF. CDR3 in DNA: TGTGCCAGCACCGATGGGGGCACTGCAGCTTTCTTT.

As concerns this clonotype: An end of the junction does not agree with germline; a read error may underlie this. The J gene is TRBJ1-2, the V gene TRBV3-1; D not resolved. This CDR3 has 13 amino acids. Germline CDR1 reads LGHDT; CDR2 reads YNNKEL (reference sequence). CDR3 in amino acids: CASSTSRHYGCTF. In nucleotides, the CDR3 is TGTGCCAGCAGCACCTCCCGTCACTATGGCTGCACCTTC.

The chain combines TRBV29-1 with TRBJ2-3; 7 nucleotides match TRBD2. The CDR3 consists of 17 residues. From germline, CDR1 is SQVTM and CDR2 ANQGSEA. V lost 3 bases and J lost 8; bases outside the gene matches: 20. The CDR3 here is CSVETLAEVLGGVTQYF. CDR3 coding DNA: TGCAGCGTTGAGACTCTAGCGGAGGTACTGGGAGGAGTTACGCAGTATTTT.

The rearrangement uses TRBV29-1 and TRBJ2-3; the D gene is possibly TRBD2 (6 bases). The germline CDR1 and CDR2 sequences are SQVTM and ANQGSEA. This CDR3 comprises 12 residues. V was shortened by 5 bases and J by 2 bases, with 8 bases between the two germline ends. The CDR3 nucleotides read TGCAGCGTTACTAGCATCACAGATACGCAGTATTTT. This gives the protein CSVTSITDTQYF.

This clonotype came up a few times. A much larger clone sits a single nucleotide away, making a read error possible. This is likely a read error, given that the CDR3 carries no conserved phenylalanine or tryptophan at its end. This chain uses TRBV5-5 with TRBJ1-3; D remains ambiguous. Trimming took off 2 bases at V and 0 bases at J, with 9 bases between the two ends. The CDR3 is 15 residues long. Looked up from germline, CDR1 is SGHKS and CDR2 is YYEKEE (reference sequence). CDR3 sequence (DNA): TGTGCCAGCAGCTTTTGGCCCTCCTCTGGAAACACCATATATCTT. Residues: CASSFWPSSGNTIYL.

On this clonotype: This clone may be a read error of a much larger clone one base away. V gene TRBV10-3 combines with J gene TRBJ2-4; TRBD1 or TRBD2 may be the D gene (5 bases each). CDR3 size: 15 residues. The V and J ends lost 5 bases and 0 bases respectively, with 11 bases between them. Germline CDR1 reads ENHRY; CDR2 reads SYGVKD. The CDR3 bases are TGTGCCATCAGTAAGCAGGGAGTAGCCAAAAACATTCAGTACTTC. Residues: CAISKQGVAKNIQYF.

This clonotype was recorded many times. The J gene is TRBJ1-5, the V gene TRBV12-3 or TRBV12-4; D is uncertain. The CDR3 runs to 14 residues. V lost 3 bases and J 1 base, leaving 7 bases between the germline ends. The CDR3 DNA reads as TGTGCCAGCAGTTTGGACGGGAGCAATCAGCCCCAGCATTTT. Its protein product is CASSLDGSNQPQHF.

This clonotype was seen many times. The rearrangement uses TRBV6-5 and TRBJ2-1, with D unresolved. Germline V CDR1 and CDR2: MNHEY, SVGAGI. The CDR3 is 12 residues long. V lost 0 bases to trimming and J lost 8 bases, with 5 bases between them. The CDR3 DNA reads TGTGCCAGCAGTTACTCTGAAGATGAGCAGTTCTTC. Translated: CASSYSEDEQFF.

The chain couples TRBV7-6 to TRBJ2-1; the D is unclear. Germline V gene data show CDR1 as SGHVS and CDR2 as FNYEAQ. Trimming took off 5 bases at V and 5 bases at J, with 10 bases between the two ends. There are 13 residues in the CDR3. The CDR3 loop is CASSQSGDNEQFF. DNA for the CDR3: TGTGCCAGCAGCCAATCTGGGGACAATGAGCAGTTCTTC. The full variable domain, with the rest looked up from reference TRBV7-6 and TRBJ2-1, is GAGVSQSPRYKVTKRGQDVALRCDPISGHVSLYWYRQALGQGPEFLTYFNYEAQQDKSGLPNDRFSAERPEGSISTLTIQRTEQRDSAMYRCASSQSGDNEQFFGPGTRLTVL.